The entry that follows covers one T cell receptor beta chain sequence. This clone was seen a handful of times. No cognate antigen has been identified for it. No base quality information exists; no much larger clone differs at one position. Enrolling through a virtual design, the prospective study's participants ranged in age from roughly 18 to 95 years and lived across roughly 23 United States geographic areas. Cohort assignment in the prospective study relied on participant-reported clinical history from a screening survey and a study questionnaire. In the prospective study, mobile phlebotomists collected whole blood, serum and a nasopharyngeal or oropharyngeal swab from each participant. Over a roughly 2-month period, participants in the prospective study had the option of providing additional blood draws and questionnaires. Blood samples from the prospective study were shipped frozen or at room temperature prior to DNA extraction.

Sequences SGDLS (CDR1) and YYNGEE (CDR2) are obtained from the germline V gene. Deletion took 4 bases off V and 4 bases off J, with a span of 10 bases between the germline ends. From the cysteine through the phenylalanine, the CDR3 covers 13 amino acids. The DNA shown is the 39-base CDR3, in frame from base 1. The data stem from a study of blood T cell repertoires in COVID-19 (dated by TCRdb to about 2020). For the study in its entirety: The collaborator samples originated in the United States, Italy and Spain and spanned the acute and convalescent phases of COVID-19. The material from the prospective study consisted of cDNA or gDNA derived from T cells, B-cell-depleted T cells, or PBMCs. Deeply sampled blood TCRbeta repertoires from subjects exposed to, actively infected with, or recovered from COVID-19 were included in the dataset. The repertoires were released in a freely available public database intended as a resource for research on the immune response to SARS-CoV-2. Samples were obtained from the ongoing ImmuneRACE study (first 160 participants) and from over a thousand subjects provided by 6 global collaborators. Sample metadata almost always included a de-identified subject ID, COVID-19 status, age in years and sex. Where HLA class I and class II types were available, the types were taken from metadata supplied by the sample provider, not from assay-based typing.

TCRbeta CDR3 regions were amplified from genomic DNA by means of the immunoSEQ Assay, a bias-controlled multiplex PCR. The original methods were these. The number of nucleated cells in each sample was estimated by amplification of reference gene primers within the assay. To quantify the absolute abundance of each unique TCRbeta CDR3 rearrangement, sequence reads were collapsed and filtered. For each sample, productive Simpson clonality was calculated as the square root of Simpson's diversity index over productive rearrangements. TCRdb stores this immuneACCESS table with in-frame sequences only. Part of the clones is absent; in the studies checked, under half of the shortfall reflects unresolved V genes, and no reason is known for the rest. For V, J and clone size, that table is used; D and trimming come from the DNA. For this sample the table gives about 220,000 clones, of which just over 85% were detected only once. Jointly, the top ten make up under 4% of the sample.

Paper-wide results and their limitations: Clinical and demographic metadata were provided uncurated, with the amount varying by source and participant.

Sample: PBMCs or T cells enriched from blood (not recorded which). The TCR sequence derives from a woman between 40 and 50 years old with acute COVID-19. Recombination linked TRBV9 to TRBJ2-3; confidence is insufficient to name the D gene. The DNA sequence is given as TGTGCCAGCAGCCAAGGCCGGGCAGATACGCAGTATTTT. It translates as CASSQGRADTQYF.